A single sample is the source of the 7 T cell receptor beta chains below, sequenced in a study of lymphopenia after photon versus proton radiotherapy. The method was immunoSEQ multiplex PCR; TCRdb's version includes in-frame clones alone and lacks a portion of them. The sample shows 35,000 to 45,000 clones, about four fifths of them seen only once. The sample consisted of peripheral blood, taken from a patient treated with proton-based radiotherapy. The receptors originated from a woman aged 65 to 85 with pancreatic cancer.

This clone has just one count. The DNA of the CDR3 is TGTGCCAGCAGTTTAGAGTCCCTGCGGGAGGGTATTTACAATGAGCAGTTCTTC. Its protein product is CASSLESLREGIYNEQFF. The chain uses TRBV27 and TRBJ2-1; 9 bases agree with TRBD2. V lost 2 bases to trimming and J lost 4 bases; unmatched junction nucleotides: 12. From germline, CDR1 is MNHEY and CDR2 SMNVEV (reference sequence). The CDR3 totals 18 residues.

V usage is TRBV30 and J usage is TRBJ1-1; D possibly corresponds to TRBD1 (6 bases). The CDR3 covers 14 residues. Trimming shortened V by 2 bases and J by 5 bases, and 15 bases separated the two germline ends. Per the germline V gene, CDR1 is GTSNPN and CDR2 is SVGIG (reference sequence). The CDR3 nucleotides read TGTGCCTGGAGTAAACAGGGTTGGGGGACTGAAGCTTTCTTT. It translates to CAWSKQGWGTEAFF.

The sample holds one count of this clone. This chain connects TRBV6-5 to TRBJ2-7; 7 bases are a match to TRBD2. From germline, CDR1 is MNHEY and CDR2 SVGAGI. V shed 1 base, J shed 4 bases, and the junction held 10 bases outside the gene matches. This CDR3 contains 16 residues. CDR3 DNA sequence: TGTGCCAGCAGTTACTGGAGCTCGGGACTATATTACGAGCAGTACTTC. Protein product: CASSYWSSGLYYEQYF.

The CDR3 reads CASSSGLLHGYTF. The CDR3 DNA follows: TGTGCCAGCAGTTCAGGATTACTACATGGCTACACCTTC. This sequence joins TRBV28 and TRBJ1-2; D gene uncertain. The germline V gene encodes CDR1 MDHEN and CDR2 SYDVKM. V lost 4 bases and J lost 6, with 12 bases in between. The CDR3 consists of 13 residues.

The rearrangement joins TRBV18 to TRBJ1-1; no reliable D call. Germline loops: CDR1 KGHSH, CDR2 LQKENI. The ends were cut back, 1 base at V and 5 bases at J, with 11 bases in the middle. The CDR3 totals 14 residues. The CDR3 DNA is TGTGCCAGCTCACCACTCTTGACGAGGACTGAAGCTTTCTTT. Translating gives CASSPLLTRTEAFF.

In nucleotides, the CDR3 is TGTGCCAGTAGTCTACAGGGGGCTAGGGCCGGGGAGCTGTTTTTT. This sequence encodes CASSLQGARAGELFF. The V gene is TRBV19, the J gene TRBJ2-2; 9 positions match TRBD1. CDR3 length equals 15 residues. J lost 6 bases, V lost 5 bases, and 7 bases had no gene match. Germline CDR1 LNHDA, CDR2 SQIVND (reference sequence).

J is TRBJ2-1 and V is TRBV19, with 8 bases aligning to TRBD2. With V trimmed by 3 bases and J by 12 bases, 7 bases remained unmatched. This CDR3 is built from 13 residues. Germline V lookup: CDR1 LNHDA, CDR2 SQIVND (reference sequence). For the CDR3, the DNA is TGTGCCAGTAGTATGAATGCTGCGGGGGGGCAGTTCTTC. It specifies CASSMNAAGGQFF.